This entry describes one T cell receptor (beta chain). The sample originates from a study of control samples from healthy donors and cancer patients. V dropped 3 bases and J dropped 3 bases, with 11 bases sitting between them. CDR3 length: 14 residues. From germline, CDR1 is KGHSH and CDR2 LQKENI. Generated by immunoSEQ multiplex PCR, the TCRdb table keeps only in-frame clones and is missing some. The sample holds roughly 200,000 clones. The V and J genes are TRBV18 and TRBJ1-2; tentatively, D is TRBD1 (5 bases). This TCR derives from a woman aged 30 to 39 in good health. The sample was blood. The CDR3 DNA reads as TGTGCCAGCTCACCCTTCCCGACAGACTATGGCTACACCTTC. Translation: CASSPFPTDYGYTF.